This entry concerns a single TCR beta chain. Its specificity is unknown. These data come from a study of cytomegalovirus exposure and HLA in healthy donors. Points from the study as a whole: A few CMV-associated chains were confirmed in vitro to be specific for CMV antigens.

The protocol was immunoSEQ multiplex PCR, while the TCRdb copy is restricted to in-frame clones and leaves out a portion. The sample records over 250,000 clones, about 85% being singletons. Germline V gene sequence: CDR1 SGHNT, CDR2 YYREEE (reference sequence). Trimming pared 2 bases from V and 3 bases from J, leaving 9 bases between. The CDR3 has 13 residues. V usage is TRBV5-4 and J usage is TRBJ2-7; D is possibly TRBD2 (5 bases). This sequence was found in a young woman in good health and CMV-seropositive. Sequencing was done on a sample of PBMCs. This CDR3 is CASSLAGVYEQYF. CDR3 nucleotides: TGTGCCAGCAGCTTAGCCGGGGTCTACGAGCAGTACTTC.